These 13 T cell receptor beta chains came from one sample sequenced in a study of control samples from healthy donors and cancer patients. The data were produced by immunoSEQ multiplex PCR, yet TCRdb's version contains in-frame clones alone and is incomplete. The table lists about 100,000 clones, approximately 95% of them singletons. The source material was blood. The receptors were sampled from a young man in good health.

A note on this clone: One end of the junction fails to match germline, which may point to a read error. The chain uses TRBV5-1 and TRBJ1-1, with D possibly being TRBD1 (6 bases). CDR1 and CDR2 from the germline V gene are SGHRS and YFSETQ. The CDR3 spans 14 residues. CDR3 region: CASRLDSLNTEAFF. The CDR3, as DNA: TGCGCCAGCAGATTGGACAGCTTGAACACTGAAGCTTTCTTT. The full variable domain, in which reference TRBV5-1 and TRBJ1-1 provide the parts outside the CDR3, is KAGVTQTPRYLIKTRGQQVTLSCSPISGHRSVSWYQQTPGQGLQFLFEYFSETQRNKGNFPGRFSGRQFSNSRSEMNVSTLELGDSALYLCASRLDSLNTEAFFGQGTRLTVV.

The chain recombines TRBV28 with TRBJ2-5, with D perhaps assigned TRBD1 or TRBD2 (5 bases each). Trimming cost V 3 bases and J 4 bases, with 18 bases left between them. Germline CDR1 is MDHEN and CDR2 is SYDVKM. The CDR3 spans 16 residues. The CDR3, as DNA: TGTGCCAGCAGTTTGGGACGGGGCCCCTGGGGAGAGACCCAGTACTTC. Translation: CASSLGRGPWGETQYF.

The chain has TRBV12-2 and TRBJ1-5. TRBV12-2 is a listed pseudogene. The CDR3 runs 16 residues. CDR3 residues: CASRSKPRVSNQPQHF. CDR3 DNA: TGTGCAAGTCGCTCCAAACCGAGAGTTAGCAATCAGCCCCAGCATTTT.

This chain connects TRBV9 to TRBJ2-3; no firm D call. Deletions cut 0 bases from V and 2 bases from J, with 7 bases between. The CDR3 contains 14 residues. Germline CDR1 SGDLS, CDR2 YYNGEE. The CDR3 protein is CASSVDSDTDTQYF. In nucleotides, the CDR3 is TGTGCCAGCAGCGTAGATTCCGACACAGATACGCAGTATTTT.

The chain links TRBV2 to TRBJ1-6; D is ambiguous. This CDR3 region has 16 residues. V was cut by 3 bases and J by 8 bases, with 17 bases left in between. CDR1 and CDR2 (germline): SNHLY, FYNNEI. The CDR3 region is CASSDGQPRFDSPLHF. For the CDR3, the DNA is TGTGCCAGCAGTGACGGGCAGCCGCGATTCGATTCACCCCTCCACTTT.

V usage is TRBV6-6 and J usage is TRBJ1-1; perhaps TRBD1 as D (5 bases). V lost 4 bases and J lost 4, with 10 bases in between. The CDR3 runs to 13 residues. Looked up from germline, CDR1 is MNHNY and CDR2 is SVGAGI (reference sequence). This CDR3 is CASSSGKGTEAFF. The DNA of the CDR3 is TGTGCCAGCAGTTCAGGGAAGGGCACTGAAGCTTTCTTT.

This chain connects TRBV6-5 to TRBJ2-7; D gene ambiguous. The V gene lost 5 bases and the J gene lost 3 bases, with 8 bases spanning the gap. In germline, CDR1 is MNHEY, CDR2 SVGAGI. This CDR3 is built from 12 residues. CDR3 DNA sequence: TGTGCCAGCAGTCCTCGAGGCTACGAGCAGTACTTC. Amino acids: CASSPRGYEQYF.

The chain joins TRBV29-1 to TRBJ1-2; D is unresolved. CDR1 and CDR2 from the germline V gene are SQVTM and ANQGSEA. The CDR3 loop spans 13 amino acids. V was trimmed by 3 bases and J by 3 bases, leaving 11 bases between them. The CDR3 reads CSVDLGNHYGYTF. As DNA, the CDR3 is TGCAGCGTTGATCTTGGCAACCACTATGGCTACACCTTC. Combining the CDR3 with reference TRBV29-1 and TRBJ1-2 gives the whole variable domain SAVISQKPSRDICQRGTSLTIQCQVDSQVTMMFWYRQQPGQSLTLIATANQGSEATYESGFVIDKFPISRPNLTFSTLTVSNMSPEDSSIYLCSVDLGNHYGYTFGSGTRLTVV.

This rearrangement joins TRBV11-2 to TRBJ2-1; 7 bases align to TRBD2. This CDR3 has 18 residues. Trimming at V came to 1 base and at J to 8 bases, leaving 17 bases not matched to a gene. Germline V gene sequence: CDR1 SGHAT, CDR2 FQNNGV. This CDR3 reads CASSLATLRRGLNHEQFF. The CDR3 coding sequence is TGTGCCAGCAGCTTAGCCACCCTAAGGCGGGGACTAAACCATGAGCAGTTCTTC.

The chain employs TRBV27 and TRBJ2-1; no definite D call. The CDR3 sequence is 14 residues long. Germline V gene data show CDR1 as MNHEY and CDR2 as SMNVEV (reference sequence). Trimming took off 2 bases at V and 7 bases at J, with 12 bases between the two ends. CDR3 nucleotides: TGTGCCAGCAGTTTAAGGGTTGGGTCGAATGAGCAGTTCTTC. This translates into CASSLRVGSNEQFF.

The gene calls are TRBV27 and TRBJ2-3, with TRBD1 matching over 7 bases. The CDR3 totals 14 residues. Per germline, CDR1 MNHEY and CDR2 SMNVEV (reference sequence). J was trimmed by 6 bases and V by 6 bases; bases with no gene match: 9. The DNA of the CDR3 is TGTGCCAGCAGCCCCGACAGGGTTGGGGATACGCAGTATTTT. Encoded protein: CASSPDRVGDTQYF.

The chain combines TRBV4-1 with TRBJ1-5, with TRBD1 as a possible D gene (5 bases). CDR1 and CDR2 from the germline V gene are MGHRA and YSYEKL. The CDR3 is 14 amino acids. Trimming removed 3 bases from V and 3 bases from J, with 9 bases in between. For the CDR3, the DNA is TGCGCCAGCAGCCAGGGACTCCTCAATCAGCCCCAGCATTTT. It specifies CASSQGLLNQPQHF.

The rearrangement uses TRBV7-9 and TRBJ1-2, with D perhaps TRBD1 (5 bases). This CDR3 is built from 15 residues. V dropped 5 bases and J dropped 8 bases, with 21 bases sitting between them. Germline V lookup: CDR1 SEHNR, CDR2 FQNEAQ (reference sequence). CDR3 protein: CASSPIGDDPEGYTF. CDR3 sequence (DNA): TGTGCCAGCAGCCCTATAGGGGACGACCCTGAAGGCTACACCTTC.